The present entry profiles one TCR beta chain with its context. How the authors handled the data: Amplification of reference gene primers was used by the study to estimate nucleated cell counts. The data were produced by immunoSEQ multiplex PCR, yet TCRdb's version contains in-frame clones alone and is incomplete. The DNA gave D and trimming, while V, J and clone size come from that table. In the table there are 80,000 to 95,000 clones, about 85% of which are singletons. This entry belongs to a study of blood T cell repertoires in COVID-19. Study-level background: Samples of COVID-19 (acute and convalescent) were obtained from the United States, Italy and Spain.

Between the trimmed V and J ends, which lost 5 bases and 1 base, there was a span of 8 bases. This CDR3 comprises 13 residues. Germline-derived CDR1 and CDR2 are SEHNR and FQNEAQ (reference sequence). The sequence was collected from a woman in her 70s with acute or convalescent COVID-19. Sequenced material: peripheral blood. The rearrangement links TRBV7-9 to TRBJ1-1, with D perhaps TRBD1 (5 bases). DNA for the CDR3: TGTGCCAGCAGCAGGGGCGCGAACACTGAAGCTTTCTTT. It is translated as CASSRGANTEAFF.